Described below is a single TCR beta chain sequence and its context. This entry is derived from a study of blood T cell repertoires in COVID-19. On the study more broadly: Acute and convalescent COVID-19 samples came from the United States, Italy and Spain. PBMCs, B-cell-depleted T cells, or T cells provided the cDNA or gDNA that made up the material.

Cohort placement rested on clinical history that participants reported themselves. Germline V gene lookup returns CDR1 LNHDA and CDR2 SQIVND (reference sequence). The CDR3 runs 13 residues. Trimming cost V 4 bases and J 0 bases, with 5 bases left between them. The data were produced by immunoSEQ multiplex PCR, yet TCRdb's version contains in-frame clones alone and is incomplete. Here the sample spans approximately 250,000 clones, more than 85% being singletons. The clonotype was recovered from a man in his forties who had been exposed to COVID-19. The chain links TRBV19 to TRBJ2-3; D is uncertain. The material sequenced was PBMCs or T cells enriched from blood (not recorded which). Here the CDR3 DNA reads TGTGCCAGTAGTAGGGCTAGCACAGATACGCAGTATTTT. As protein: CASSRASTDTQYF.